This passage covers 27 T cell receptor beta chains from one sample sequenced in a study of blood T cell repertoires in COVID-19. Clones were read by immunoSEQ multiplex PCR, and TCRdb kept only the in-frame ones, dropping some. This repertoire shows over 150,000 clones, 80% to 85% found once; its top ten account for around 7%. The sequenced sample consisted of peripheral blood. These receptors were taken from a woman in her 40s with COVID-19, enrolled during active disease.

The gene calls are TRBV21-1 and TRBJ2-2; TRBD1, as called in the table, went unchecked against the DNA. TRBV21-1 has pseudogene status. The CDR3 is made up of 17 amino acids. CDR3 nucleotide sequence: TGTGCCAGCAGCAAAAGAGGGCTCCCCCAGGGGGCCGGGGAGCTGTTTTTT. Amino acid sequence: CASSKRGLPQGAGELFF.

The V gene is TRBV10-1, the J gene TRBJ2-3; a possible D gene is TRBD2 (6 bases). This CDR3 region has 15 residues. Germline loops: CDR1 WNHNN, CDR2 SYGVQD (reference sequence). The germline V and J ends were trimmed by 0 bases and 8 bases, with 15 bases remaining between them. CDR3 protein: CASSESPGSGSTQYF. CDR3 sequence (DNA): TGCGCCAGCAGTGAGTCGCCGGGGTCCGGGAGTACGCAGTATTTT.

The J gene is TRBJ2-3, the V gene TRBV6-6; D may be TRBD1 (6 bases). The CDR3 is made up of 15 amino acids. Germline lookup yields CDR1 MNHNY and CDR2 SVGAGI (reference sequence). V lost 5 bases, J lost 3 bases, and 15 bases lay in between. The CDR3 spells CASSPRATGTDTQYF. CDR3 DNA: TGTGCCAGCAGTCCCCGGGCCACAGGGACAGATACGCAGTATTTT.

CDR3 amino acids: CASSWRETDTQYF. CDR3 sequence (DNA): TGTGCCAGCAGTTGGCGGGAGACAGATACGCAGTATTTT. The chain combines TRBV6-2 or TRBV6-3 with TRBJ2-3; 7 bases align to TRBD2. J lost 3 bases, V lost 4 bases, and 1 base had no gene match. CDR1 and CDR2 (germline): MNHEY, SVGEGT. The CDR3 is 13 residues long.

The chain joins TRBV5-8 to TRBJ2-3; no clear D. Germline V gene sequence: CDR1 SGHTS, CDR2 YDEGEE. CDR3 length equals 14 residues. V gave up 1 base and J gave up 2 bases, with 8 bases separating them. CDR3 sequence: CASSLYRATDTQYF. Written as DNA, the CDR3 is TGTGCCAGCAGCTTGTACAGAGCCACAGATACGCAGTATTTT. Filled out from reference TRBV5-8 and TRBJ2-3, the complete variable domain reads EAGVTQSPTHLIKTRGQQATLRCSPISGHTSVYWYQQALGLGLQFLLWYDEGEERNRGNFPPRFSGRQFPNYSSELNVNALELEDSALYLCASSLYRATDTQYFGPGTRLTVL.

The chain carries TRBV7-8 and TRBJ1-5; possible D gene TRBD1, 5 bases. This CDR3 is built from 17 residues. The germline V gene has CDR1 SGHVS and CDR2 FQNEAQ. Trimming left V 0 bases short and J 0 bases short, with 12 bases between. In nucleotides, the CDR3 is TGTGCCAGCAGCTTAGCGCTTTCCAGGGATAGCAATCAGCCCCAGCATTTT. Protein product: CASSLALSRDSNQPQHF. Supplemented by reference TRBV7-8 and TRBJ1-5, the full variable domain reads GAGVSQSPRYKVAKRGQDVALRCDPISGHVSLFWYQQALGQGPEFLTYFQNEAQLDKSGLPSDRFFAERPEGSVSTLKIQRTQQEDSAVYLCASSLALSRDSNQPQHFGDGTRLSIL.

This clone was recorded at least ten times. This chain links TRBV3-1 (or the pseudogene TRBV3-2) with TRBJ2-7; D unresolved. The CDR3 runs to 12 residues. Trimming left V 3 bases short and J 6 bases short, with 9 bases between. Germline CDR1 LGHDT, CDR2 YNNKEL (reference sequence). The CDR3 DNA reads TGTGCCAGCAGCCAGGTAGCCCGCGAGCAGTACTTC. Protein product: CASSQVAREQYF.

The chain uses TRBV4-2 and TRBJ1-1; D is ambiguous. The germline V gene has CDR1 LGHNA and CDR2 YNFKEQ. The CDR3 consists of 12 residues. V was pared by 1 base and J by 5 bases, with 5 bases between. The DNA for the CDR3 is TGTGCCAGCAGCCAAGGCACAACTGAAGCTTTCTTT. Translated: CASSQGTTEAFF.

The chain recombines TRBV5-5 with TRBJ1-5; a weak D match, TRBD1 (5 bases). V gave up 2 bases and J gave up 4 bases, with 13 bases separating them. This CDR3 is built from 15 residues. The V gene's germline CDR1 is SGHKS and CDR2 YYEKEE (reference sequence). CDR3 residues: CASSFTGLGNQPQHF. The CDR3 nucleotides read TGTGCCAGCAGCTTTACGGGACTGGGGAATCAGCCCCAGCATTTT.

This chain uses TRBV15 with TRBJ2-7; 10 positions match TRBD2. V lost 5 bases, J lost 5 bases, and 6 bases stayed unmatched. CDR1 LNHNV and CDR2 YYDKDF come from the germline V gene (reference sequence). This CDR3 region has 14 residues. The CDR3 DNA sequence: TGTGCCACCAGCTCCCGAGGGACTAGCGACGAGCAGTACTTC. Protein sequence: CATSSRGTSDEQYF.

The gene calls are TRBV12-5 and TRBJ1-1, with 9 bases lining up with TRBD1. Losses at the gene ends were 4 bases for V and 5 bases for J; bases not matched to a gene: 11. The CDR3 sequence is 16 residues long. From germline, CDR1 is LGHNT and CDR2 FRNRAP. The CDR3 nucleotides are TGTGCTAGTGGTTCGGACAGGGGAGGTTTTGGGACTGAAGCTTTCTTT. Its protein is CASGSDRGGFGTEAFF. Variable domain in full (rest from reference TRBV12-5 and TRBJ1-1): DARVTQTPRHKVTEMGQEVTMRCQPILGHNTVFWYRQTMMQGLELLAYFRNRAPLDDSGMPKDRFSAEMPDATLATLKIQPSEPRDSAVYFCASGSDRGGFGTEAFFGQGTRLTVV.

The V and J genes are TRBV5-8 and TRBJ2-5, with D unresolved. The germline V gene has CDR1 SGHTS and CDR2 YDEGEE. The CDR3 loop spans 13 amino acids. V was cut by 2 bases and J by 1 base, with 6 bases left in between. The CDR3 DNA reads as TGTGCCAGCAGCTTTCACAGCCAAGAGACCCAGTACTTC. Its protein is CASSFHSQETQYF.

The chain employs TRBV25-1 and TRBJ1-2, with D tentatively TRBD1 (5 bases). Germline CDR1 reads MGHDK; CDR2 reads SYGVNS. With 3 bases removed from V and 8 bases from J, the gap between germline ends came to 13 bases. The CDR3 has 13 residues. CDR3 in DNA: TGTGCCAGCAGTGAGGGATCGGGGGACGGCTACACCTTC. It yields the protein CASSEGSGDGYTF.

The chain recombines TRBV29-1 with TRBJ1-2; D ambiguous. V was shortened by 5 bases and J by 8 bases, with 18 bases between the two germline ends. The CDR3 extends over 13 amino acids. Germline assignment: CDR1 SQVTM and CDR2 ANQGSEA. In DNA, the CDR3 is TGCAGCGTTAAAAGTAGGGCGGGCTACGGCTACACCTTC. Amino acids: CSVKSRAGYGYTF.

V gene TRBV5-4 combines with J gene TRBJ1-6, with TRBD1 as a possible D gene (5 bases). The CDR3 spans 17 residues. Trimming took off 1 base at V and 8 bases at J, with 19 bases between the two ends. Germline CDR1 is SGHNT and CDR2 is YYREEE (reference sequence). CDR3 in amino acids: CASSLKMGREIDSPLHF. The CDR3, as DNA: TGTGCCAGCAGCTTGAAGATGGGCAGGGAAATTGATTCACCCCTCCACTTT.

The CDR3 loop reads CASSPRRGEKLFF. The CDR3 nucleotides are TGTGCCAGCAGTCCACGGAGGGGTGAAAAACTGTTTTTT. This rearrangement joins TRBV14 to TRBJ1-4; the D gene is possibly TRBD1 (5 bases). CDR3 length: 13 residues. V lost 6 bases and J 7 bases, leaving 12 bases between the germline ends. Germline CDR1 reads SGHDN; CDR2 reads FVKESK.

The V and J genes are TRBV27 and TRBJ1-2; 9 bases fit TRBD1. V was clipped by 5 bases and J by 8 bases; unmatched bases: 6. Germline V gene lookup returns CDR1 MNHEY and CDR2 SMNVEV (reference sequence). The CDR3 sequence is 13 residues long. DNA of the CDR3: TGTGCCAGCAGTGTCGGGACAGGGTGGGGCTACACCTTC. Translation gives CASSVGTGWGYTF.

CDR3 DNA: TGTGCCAGCAGTTACGAAAGCAATAATTCACCCCTCCACTTT. Translation: CASSYESNNSPLHF. The chain is built from TRBV6-6 and TRBJ1-6; D unresolved. Germline V gene lookup returns CDR1 MNHNY and CDR2 SVGAGI (reference sequence). The CDR3 extends over 14 amino acids. With 2 bases removed from V and 5 bases from J, the gap between germline ends came to 7 bases.

The V call is TRBV5-4, the J call TRBJ1-1; TRBD1 might be the D (6 bases). The length of the CDR3 is 16 residues. The germline V and J ends were trimmed by 2 bases and 0 bases, with 14 bases remaining between them. Germline lookup yields CDR1 SGHNT and CDR2 YYREEE (reference sequence). The CDR3 DNA is TGTGCCAGCAGCTTACCTACAGGGCCCATGAACACTGAAGCTTTCTTT. It encodes CASSLPTGPMNTEAFF.

This clone came up a few times. This chain uses TRBV3-1 (or the pseudogene TRBV3-2) with TRBJ2-3; D unclear. V lost 4 bases and J lost 3, with 2 bases in between. This CDR3 region has 11 residues. Looked up from germline, CDR1 is LGHDT and CDR2 is YNNKEL (reference sequence). CDR3 region: CASSLTDTQYF. CDR3 in DNA: TGTGCCAGCAGCCTAACAGATACGCAGTATTTT.

The V and J genes are TRBV6-4 and TRBJ1-2; D unresolved. The CDR3 loop spans 16 amino acids. In germline, CDR1 is MRHNA, CDR2 SNTAGT. Trimming removed 0 bases from V and 8 bases from J, with 19 bases in between. CDR3 bases: TGTGCCAGCAGTGACTCGCGGCGATCCCGTCGGCGCGGCTACACCTTC. Its translation is CASSDSRRSRRRGYTF.

The V call is TRBV6-4, the J call TRBJ1-1, with 9 bases fitting TRBD1. The CDR3 length is 14 residues. Germline CDR1 is MRHNA and CDR2 is SNTAGT. Trimming at V came to 5 bases and at J to 6 bases, leaving 7 bases not matched to a gene. The DNA for the CDR3 is TGTGCCAGCAGTACCACAGGGGGCGCGGCTGAAGCTTTCTTT. Its translation: CASSTTGGAAEAFF.

The table lists this clone with a few counts. The genes are TRBV3-1 (or the pseudogene TRBV3-2) and TRBJ1-6, with TRBD1 as a possible D gene (5 bases). The CDR3 has 12 amino acids. The V gene lost 0 bases and the J gene lost 14 bases, with 8 bases spanning the gap. CDR1 and CDR2 (germline): LGHDT, YNNKEL (reference sequence). The DNA for the CDR3 is TGTGCCAGCAGCCAAGATGCAGGGTCCCTCCACTTT. This gives the protein CASSQDAGSLHF.

This chain uses TRBV5-8 with TRBJ1-5, with D possibly TRBD1 on 6 matching bases. Per the germline V gene, CDR1 is SGHTS and CDR2 is YDEGEE. The CDR3 runs to 16 residues. V shed 5 bases and J shed 6 bases, with 21 bases lying between them. In DNA form, the CDR3 reads TGTGCCAGCAGGTTCCCGCTCGGGGGGCTGTCTCAGCCCCAGCATTTT. This gives the protein CASRFPLGGLSQPQHF.

The chain employs TRBV4-1 and TRBJ1-5, with 10 nucleotides matching TRBD1. The CDR3 spans 16 residues. The trim removed 4 bases at V and 2 bases at J, leaving 5 bases unmatched. CDR1 MGHRA and CDR2 YSYEKL come from the germline V gene. The DNA for the CDR3 is TGCGCCAGCAGCCTTCGACAGGGGGCTGGCAATCAGCCCCAGCATTTT. Its translation: CASSLRQGAGNQPQHF.

This chain uses TRBV28 with TRBJ2-7, with D maybe TRBD2 (6 bases). The V end lost 6 bases, the J end lost 4 bases, and 13 bases lay between the germline ends. CDR3 length: 13 amino acids. The V gene's germline CDR1 is MDHEN and CDR2 SYDVKM. CDR3 amino acids: CASRLTSLYEQYF. The CDR3 DNA is TGTGCCAGCAGATTGACTAGTTTATACGAGCAGTACTTC.

This clone was counted a single time. The chain is built from TRBV29-1 and TRBJ1-1; 9 nucleotides agree with TRBD1. V lost 4 bases and J lost 6; bases outside the gene matches: 9. The CDR3 contains 14 residues. The V gene's germline CDR1 is SQVTM and CDR2 ANQGSEA. In DNA, the CDR3 is TGCAGCGTTGCGTCGGACAGGGGATGGGCTGAAGCTTTCTTT. This translates into CSVASDRGWAEAFF.